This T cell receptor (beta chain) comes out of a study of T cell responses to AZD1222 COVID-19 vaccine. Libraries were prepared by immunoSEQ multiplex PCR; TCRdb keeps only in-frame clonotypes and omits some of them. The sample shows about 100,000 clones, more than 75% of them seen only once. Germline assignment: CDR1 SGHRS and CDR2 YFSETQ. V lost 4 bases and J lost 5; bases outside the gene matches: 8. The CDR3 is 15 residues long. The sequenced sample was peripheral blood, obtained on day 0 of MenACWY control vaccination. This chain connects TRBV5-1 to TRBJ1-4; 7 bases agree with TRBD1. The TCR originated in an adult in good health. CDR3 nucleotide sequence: TGCGCCAGCAGCCCGGAGACAGGGTGGAATGAAAAACTGTTTTTT. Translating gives CASSPETGWNEKLFF.